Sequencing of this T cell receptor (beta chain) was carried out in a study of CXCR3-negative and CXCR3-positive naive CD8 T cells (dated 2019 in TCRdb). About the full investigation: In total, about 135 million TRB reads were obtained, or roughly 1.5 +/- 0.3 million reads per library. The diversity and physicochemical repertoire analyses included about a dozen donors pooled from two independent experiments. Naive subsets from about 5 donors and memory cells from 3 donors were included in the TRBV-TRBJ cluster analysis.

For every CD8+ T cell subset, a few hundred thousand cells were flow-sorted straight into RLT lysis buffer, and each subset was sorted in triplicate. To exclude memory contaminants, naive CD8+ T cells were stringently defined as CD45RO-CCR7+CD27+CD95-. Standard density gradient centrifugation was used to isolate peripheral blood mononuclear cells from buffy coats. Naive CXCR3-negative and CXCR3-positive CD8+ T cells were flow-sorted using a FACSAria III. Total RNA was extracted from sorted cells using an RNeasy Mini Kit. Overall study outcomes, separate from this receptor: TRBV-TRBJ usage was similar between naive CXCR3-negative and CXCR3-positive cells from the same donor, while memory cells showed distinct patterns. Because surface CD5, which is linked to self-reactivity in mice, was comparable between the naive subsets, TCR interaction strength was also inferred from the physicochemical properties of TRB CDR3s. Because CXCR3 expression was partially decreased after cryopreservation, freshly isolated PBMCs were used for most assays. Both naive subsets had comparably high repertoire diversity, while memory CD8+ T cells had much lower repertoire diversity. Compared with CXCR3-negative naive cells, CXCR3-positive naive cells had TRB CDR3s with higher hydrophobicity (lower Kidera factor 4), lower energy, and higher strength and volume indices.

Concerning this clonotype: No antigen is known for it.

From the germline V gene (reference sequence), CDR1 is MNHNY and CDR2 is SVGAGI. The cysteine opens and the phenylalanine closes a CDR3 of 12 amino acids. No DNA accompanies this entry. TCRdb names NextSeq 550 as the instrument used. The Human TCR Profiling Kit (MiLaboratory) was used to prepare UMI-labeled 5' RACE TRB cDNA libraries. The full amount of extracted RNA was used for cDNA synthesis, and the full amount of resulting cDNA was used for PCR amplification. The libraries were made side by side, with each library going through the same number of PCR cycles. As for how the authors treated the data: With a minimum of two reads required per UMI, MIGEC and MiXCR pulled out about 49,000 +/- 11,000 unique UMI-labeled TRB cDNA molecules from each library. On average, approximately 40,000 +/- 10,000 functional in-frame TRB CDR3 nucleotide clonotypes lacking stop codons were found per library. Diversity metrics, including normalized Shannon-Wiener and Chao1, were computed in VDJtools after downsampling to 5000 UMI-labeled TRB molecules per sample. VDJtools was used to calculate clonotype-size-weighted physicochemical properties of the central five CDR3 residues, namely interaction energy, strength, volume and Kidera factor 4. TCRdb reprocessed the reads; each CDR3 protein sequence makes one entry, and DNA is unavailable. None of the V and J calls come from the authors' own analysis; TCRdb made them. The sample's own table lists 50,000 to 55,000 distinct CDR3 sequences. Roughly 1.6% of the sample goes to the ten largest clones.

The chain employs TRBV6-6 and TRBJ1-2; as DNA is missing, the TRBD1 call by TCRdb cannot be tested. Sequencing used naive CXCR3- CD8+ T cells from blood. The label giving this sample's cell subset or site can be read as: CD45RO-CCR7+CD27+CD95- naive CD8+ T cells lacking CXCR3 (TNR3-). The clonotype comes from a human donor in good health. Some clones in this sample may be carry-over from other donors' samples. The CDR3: CASRFQGIGYTF.